Shown below are 14 T cell receptor beta chains from a single sample sequenced in a study of T cells after yellow fever vaccination. Via MiXCR, TCRdb re-called the 5' RACE reads, giving one row per CDR3 protein. In the table there are some 300,000 distinct CDR3 sequences, more than 3% of which are singletons. The sequences come from PBMCs, collected on the day of the yellow fever booster vaccination. These receptors originate from a young man who received the YFV17D yellow fever vaccine.

The rearrangement joins TRBV9 to TRBJ2-3; a weak D match, TRBD2 (7 bases). Germline V gives CDR1 SGDLS, CDR2 YYNGEE. V was cut by 4 bases and J by 2 bases, with 17 bases left in between. CDR3 length equals 16 residues. Here the CDR3 DNA reads TGTGCCAGCAGCACCATGGGGGGGGCCGCCACAGATACGCAGTATTTT. Translating gives CASSTMGGAATDTQYF.

This clonotype was picked up many times. The chain has TRBV20-1 and TRBJ2-3; 8 nucleotides align to TRBD2. Unmatched junction bases numbered 6, after V lost 1 base and J lost 0 bases. Per germline, CDR1 DFQATT and CDR2 SNEGSKA (reference sequence). The CDR3 totals 16 residues. The CDR3: CSARALTGGSTDTQYF. The CDR3 region has the DNA TGCAGTGCTAGAGCCCTAACGGGGGGGAGCACAGATACGCAGTATTTT.

This clonotype was found many times. The J gene is TRBJ2-1, the V gene TRBV24-1; 8 nucleotides match TRBD1. The V and J ends lost 1 base and 8 bases, in that order; junction bases with no gene match: 3. The germline CDR1 and CDR2 sequences are KGHDR and SFDVKD. The CDR3 runs to 14 residues. CDR3 bases: TGTGCCACCAGTGATTTACAGGGGGAATATGAGCAGTTCTTC. Protein: CATSDLQGEYEQFF.

This clonotype was observed a few times. V is TRBV5-1 and J is TRBJ2-7; D is tentatively TRBD1 or TRBD2 (5 bases each). Trimming left V 4 bases short and J 2 bases short, with 16 bases between. The CDR3 contains 15 residues. Germline V gives CDR1 SGHRS, CDR2 YFSETQ. The CDR3 nucleotides are TGCGCCAGCAGCACCTCTCTTCAGGGAGCCTACGAGCAGTACTTC. This codes for CASSTSLQGAYEQYF.

This clonotype was found many times. J is TRBJ2-2 and V is TRBV5-1; 7 bases are shared with TRBD1. From germline, CDR1 is SGHRS and CDR2 YFSETQ. The CDR3 loop spans 15 amino acids. After removal of 5 bases from V and 3 bases from J, the junction contained 7 bases not matched to a gene. The CDR3 loop reads CASREGTVYTGELFF. The DNA of the CDR3 is TGCGCCAGCAGAGAGGGGACAGTTTACACCGGGGAGCTGTTTTTT.

In its sample, this clonotype was seen many times. The genes are TRBV5-1 and TRBJ2-5; 8 nucleotides match TRBD2. CDR3 size: 15 residues. V shed 2 bases, J shed 4 bases, and the junction held 7 bases outside the gene matches. Per the germline V gene, CDR1 is SGHRS and CDR2 is YFSETQ. The CDR3 DNA reads as TGCGCCAGCAGCTTCATAATGAGCGGGGGAGAGACCCAGTACTTC. The encoded protein is CASSFIMSGGETQYF.

The rearrangement joins TRBV15 to TRBJ2-3; no definite D call. This CDR3 spans 14 amino acids. V was trimmed by 0 bases and J by 7 bases, leaving 11 bases between them. The V gene's germline CDR1 is LNHNV and CDR2 YYDKDF (reference sequence). CDR3 residues: CATSRDMGLNTQYF. The DNA of the CDR3 is TGTGCCACCAGCAGAGATATGGGATTAAATACGCAGTATTTT.

This clonotype has a count of ten or more. CDR3 bases: TGCAGCGTTGAAGATCTCAGAGCCAAAAACATTCAGTACTTC. Protein: CSVEDLRAKNIQYF. The chain combines TRBV29-1 with TRBJ2-4; no reliable D call. CDR1 and CDR2 (germline): SQVTM, ANQGSEA. The V and J ends lost 0 bases and 0 bases respectively, with 6 bases between them. This CDR3 spans 14 amino acids. The whole variable domain, remainder taken from reference TRBV29-1 and TRBJ2-4, is SAVISQKPSRDICQRGTSLTIQCQVDSQVTMMFWYRQQPGQSLTLIATANQGSEATYESGFVIDKFPISRPNLTFSTLTVSNMSPEDSSIYLCSVEDLRAKNIQYFGAGTRLSVL.

This clonotype has a count of ten or more. The V gene is TRBV20-1, the J gene TRBJ1-2; D is unresolved. Trimming took 5 bases from V and 2 from J, leaving 3 bases between them. This CDR3 comprises 10 residues. Germline V lookup: CDR1 DFQATT, CDR2 SNEGSKA (reference sequence). The CDR3 protein is CSAPNYGYTF. CDR3 coding DNA: TGCAGTGCTCCGAACTATGGCTACACCTTC.

V and J are TRBV18 and TRBJ1-6; 7 positions agree with TRBD1. Germline V lookup: CDR1 KGHSH, CDR2 LQKENI. This CDR3 is built from 14 residues. V shed 3 bases, J shed 8 bases, and the junction held 4 bases outside the gene matches. The CDR3 sequence is CASSPTGLDSPLHF. The CDR3 DNA reads TGTGCCAGCTCACCGACAGGGTTAGATTCACCCCTCCACTTT. Supplemented by reference TRBV18 and TRBJ1-6, the full variable domain reads NAGVMQNPRHLVRRRGQEARLRCSPMKGHSHVYWYRQLPEEGLKFMVYLQKENIIDESGMPKERFSAEFPKEGPSILRIQQVVRGDSAAYFCASSPTGLDSPLHFGNGTRLTVT.

There are many counts of this clonotype. V is TRBV7-3 and J is TRBJ2-3; 7 nucleotides align to TRBD1. The length of the CDR3 is 17 residues. Trimming cost V 5 bases and J 1 base; bases outside gene matches: 12. Germline CDR1 is SGHTA and CDR2 is FQGTGA. In DNA, the CDR3 is TGTGCCAGCAGCCCGAATAGGGGGCGGTGGGGCACAGATACGCAGTATTTT. As protein: CASSPNRGRWGTDTQYF.

This clonotype was seen at least ten times. The V call is TRBV7-2, the J call TRBJ2-6; 7 nucleotides agree with TRBD1. J lost 2 bases, V lost 5 bases, and 12 bases had no gene match. Germline V lookup: CDR1 SGHTA, CDR2 FQGNSA. The CDR3 is 18 amino acids. For the CDR3, the DNA is TGTGCCAGCAGCCTTTCGACAGGGCCATCCGCTGGGGCCAACGTCCTGACTTTC. This codes for CASSLSTGPSAGANVLTF.

This clonotype was observed a handful of times. The gene calls are TRBV7-2 and TRBJ1-3; D not resolved. The germline V gene encodes CDR1 SGHTA and CDR2 FQGNSA. Deletions cut 0 bases from V and 9 bases from J, with 18 bases between. This CDR3 has 16 amino acids. This chain's CDR3 is CASSLAAQRYSTTIYF. The CDR3 DNA sequence: TGTGCCAGCAGCTTAGCGGCACAGCGCTACTCAACCACCATATATTTT. The full variable domain, in which reference TRBV7-2 and TRBJ1-3 provide the parts outside the CDR3, is GAGVSQSPSNKVTEKGKDVELRCDPISGHTALYWYRQSLGQGLEFLIYFQGNSAPDKSGLPSDRFSAERTGGSVSTLTIQRTQQEDSAVYLCASSLAAQRYSTTIYFGEGSWLTVV.

V usage is TRBV5-6 and J usage is TRBJ1-4, with D tentatively TRBD1 (6 bases). The CDR3 covers 14 residues. CDR1 is SGHDT, CDR2 YYEEEE, per germline. Trimming took 4 bases from V and 6 from J, leaving 13 bases between them. In DNA form, the CDR3 reads TGTGCCAGCAGCCCCGGACAGCCTGATGAAAAACTGTTTTTT. Its protein product is CASSPGQPDEKLFF.